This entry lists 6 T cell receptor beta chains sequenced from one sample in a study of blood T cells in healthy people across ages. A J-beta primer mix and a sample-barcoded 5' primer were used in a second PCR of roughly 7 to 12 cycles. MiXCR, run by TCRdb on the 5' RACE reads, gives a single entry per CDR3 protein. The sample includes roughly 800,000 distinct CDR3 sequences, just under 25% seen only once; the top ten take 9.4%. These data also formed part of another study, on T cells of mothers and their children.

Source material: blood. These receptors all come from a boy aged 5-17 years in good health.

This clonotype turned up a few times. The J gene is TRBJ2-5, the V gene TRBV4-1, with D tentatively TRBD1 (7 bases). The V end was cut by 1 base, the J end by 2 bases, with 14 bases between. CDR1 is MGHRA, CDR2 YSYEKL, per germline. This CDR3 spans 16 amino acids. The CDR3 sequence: CASSQGLRDRQETQYF. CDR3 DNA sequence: TGCGCCAGCAGCCAAGGATTGCGGGACAGACAAGAGACCCAGTACTTC.

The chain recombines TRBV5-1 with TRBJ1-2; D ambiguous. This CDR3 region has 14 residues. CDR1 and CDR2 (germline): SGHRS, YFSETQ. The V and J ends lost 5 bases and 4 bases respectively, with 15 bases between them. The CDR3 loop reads CASSSGDPFYGYTF. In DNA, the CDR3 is TGCGCCAGCAGTTCGGGCGACCCTTTCTATGGCTACACCTTC.

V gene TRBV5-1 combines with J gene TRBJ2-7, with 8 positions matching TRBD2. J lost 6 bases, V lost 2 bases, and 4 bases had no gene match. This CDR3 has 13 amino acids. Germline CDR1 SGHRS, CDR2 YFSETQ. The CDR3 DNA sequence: TGCGCCAGCAGCTTTAACAGCGGGGGCGAGCAGTACTTC. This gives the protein CASSFNSGGEQYF.

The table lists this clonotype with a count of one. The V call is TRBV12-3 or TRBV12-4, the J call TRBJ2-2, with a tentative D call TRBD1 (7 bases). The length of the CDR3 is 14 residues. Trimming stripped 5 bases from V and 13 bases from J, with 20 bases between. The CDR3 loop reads CASSPDREDEGLFF. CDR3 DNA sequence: TGTGCCAGCAGTCCCGACAGGGAGGATGAGGGGCTGTTTTTT.

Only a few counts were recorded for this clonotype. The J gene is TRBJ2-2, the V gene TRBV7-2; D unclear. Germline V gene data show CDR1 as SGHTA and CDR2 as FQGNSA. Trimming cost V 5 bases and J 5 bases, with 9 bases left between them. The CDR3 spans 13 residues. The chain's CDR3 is CASSRIRTGELFF. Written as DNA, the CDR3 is TGTGCCAGCAGCCGAATTAGGACCGGGGAGCTGTTTTTT.

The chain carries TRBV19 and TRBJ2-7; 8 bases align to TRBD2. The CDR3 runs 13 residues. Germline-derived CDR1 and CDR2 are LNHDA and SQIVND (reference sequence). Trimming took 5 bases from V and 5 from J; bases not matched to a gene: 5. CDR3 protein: CASSESGSNEQYF. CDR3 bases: TGTGCCAGTAGTGAGAGCGGGAGTAACGAGCAGTACTTC.